This T cell receptor beta chain was documented in a study of shared clonotypes between healthy human individuals. The study's findings and limits: Donor clonotype sharing was expected to depend on sequencing depth.

The sequencing of unsorted PBMC DNA took place on ten immunoSEQ deep assay plates. TCRdb's copy holds only in-frame clones and misses some; the assay was immunoSEQ multiplex PCR. The top ten hold 10% to 15% of the sample, which has about 490,000 clones, less than 80% seen once. The ends were cut back, 6 bases at V and 2 bases at J, with 10 bases in the middle. The V gene's germline CDR1 is LNHDA and CDR2 SQIVND (reference sequence). The CDR3 covers 13 residues. The donor population consisted of healthy HIV-negative adults with no recent acute infections or vaccinations. Nashville, Tennessee was home to all donors, each a Caucasian adult. With respect to this clone: Its antigen is undetermined.

The sample comprised PBMCs. The rearrangement joins TRBV19 to TRBJ1-1; D ambiguous. The origin of this receptor is a woman aged 40 to 55 in good health. Some clones in this sample may be carry-over from other donors' samples. The CDR3 reads CASSPDGNTEAFF. The DNA of the CDR3 is TGTGCCAGTAGCCCGGACGGTAACACTGAAGCTTTCTTT.